This section outlines one T cell receptor beta chain sequence together with its context. Its cognate antigen has yet to be identified. No base qualities exist here, and no much larger clone lies one base off it. Trimming costs V 0 bases and J 7 bases, and their ends lie 12 bases apart. CDR1 and CDR2 are read off the germline V gene as LGHNA and YNFKEQ. Including the terminal cysteine and phenylalanine, the CDR3 comprises 14 residues. Only the CDR3 DNA is retained, 42 bases long and in frame from the first base. The entry originates in a study of OX40 agonist ivuxolimab in advanced cancers. General notes on the study: The costimulatory receptor OX40 (CD134) was targeted by ivuxolimab, a fully human IgG2 agonistic monoclonal antibody. Intravenous ivuxolimab was administered to patients every 2 weeks at six dose levels: 0.01, 0.1, 0.3, 1.5, 3 and 10 mg/kg. Among the roughly 50 dose-escalation patients, about 20 had hepatocellular carcinoma, 15 or so melanoma, 9 renal cell carcinoma and 9 head and neck cancer. In the dose-escalation cohort, around four fifths of patients were male, and the mean age was 60 years with a range of 23 to 79. Prior anti-PD-1, anti-PD-L1 or anti-CTLA-4 therapy was permitted, and approximately 41% of dose-escalation patients had received checkpoint inhibitors. Partial responses occurred in three dose-escalation patients: two with cutaneous melanoma and one with hepatocellular carcinoma. The point of sequencing TCRbeta in the periphery was to test whether ivuxolimab changed TCR sequence diversity and drove clonal T-cell expansion. The monotherapy dose-escalation portion (N ≈ 52 patients) of the phase I ivuxolimab trial is reported in the paper. Here is what the overall study found, with its caveats: Low levels of normalized T-cell clonal expansion were also seen in some patients who did not respond. At doses of 0.1 to 3.0 mg/kg, clonal expansion of both CD4+ and CD8+ blood T cells was observed from baseline to week 6. On average, CD8+ T cells showed more expanded clones than CD4+ T cells after ivuxolimab. Partial responders in the 0.1-3.0 mg/kg groups had among the lowest normalized peripheral clonal expansion, especially among CD8+ T cells. Antigen specificity was not determined for the clonally expanded peripheral T cells.

Genomic DNA was isolated from the sorted cells so that the TCRbeta CDR3 region could be sequenced. The immunoSEQ Assay was used for sequencing of TCRbeta CDR3 regions. Here the immuneACCESS table is served through TCRdb, limited to in-frame sequences with V and J called. Missing clones are a known gap in these copies; in checked studies unresolved V genes cover under half, and the rest lacks a known reason. In this sample the table shows just under 65,000 clones, 84% of which occur a single time. In total, the top ten clones hold 7.5% to 10% of the sample. The trial excluded patients who had a history of autoimmune disease or were on systemic immunosuppression. Peripheral blood for TCR sequencing was drawn from every dose cohort at baseline, at cycle 4 day 1 and at cycle 7 day 1. Samples came from an open-label, multicenter, first-in-human phase I dose-escalation trial of ivuxolimab. Adults with locally advanced or metastatic melanoma, renal cell, hepatocellular, or head and neck squamous cell carcinoma were enrolled in the trial. Before TCR sequencing, CD4+ and CD8+ T cells were separately sorted from peripheral blood.

The source material was CD4+ or CD8+ T cells sorted from blood, sampled in a trial of the OX40 agonist ivuxolimab. This TCR derives from an adult with an advanced solid tumor such as melanoma, head and neck, liver or kidney cancer. Recombination connected TRBV4-2 to TRBJ1-1, with no confident D gene call. The CDR3 in this case is CASSQDMVASEAFF. The DNA sequence follows: TGTGCCAGCAGCCAAGATATGGTGGCCAGTGAAGCTTTCTTT.